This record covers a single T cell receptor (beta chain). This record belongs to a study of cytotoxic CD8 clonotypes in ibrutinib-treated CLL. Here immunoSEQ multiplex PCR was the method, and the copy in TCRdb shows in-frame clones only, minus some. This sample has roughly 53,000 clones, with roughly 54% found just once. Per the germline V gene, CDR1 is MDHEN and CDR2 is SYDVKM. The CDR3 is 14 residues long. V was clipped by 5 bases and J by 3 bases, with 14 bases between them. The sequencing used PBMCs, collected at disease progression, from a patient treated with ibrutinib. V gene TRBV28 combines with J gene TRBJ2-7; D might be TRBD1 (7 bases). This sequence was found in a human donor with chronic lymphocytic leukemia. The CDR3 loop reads CASSGGTVFYEQYF. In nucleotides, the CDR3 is TGTGCCAGCAGTGGCGGGACAGTTTTCTACGAGCAGTACTTC.